The rows below give T cell receptor beta chains drawn from one sample of a study of T cells in Graves' hyperthyroidism and ophthalmopathy. TCRdb reprocessed the multiplex PCR reads via MiXCR and lists one record per CDR3 protein. The sample contains 550,000 to 850,000 distinct CDR3 sequences, 15% to 20% of which appear only once. Sequencing input: blood. These receptors were obtained from a woman in her fifties or sixties with Graves' hyperthyroidism that later progressed to Graves' ophthalmopathy. Both conserved end residues are trimmed from each CDR3. D genes are given only for firm matches. The size field is filled for only some rows; it gives once, few, many or a size class.

clone_size j_call v_call d_call cdr3_aa
many TRBJ2-1 TRBV6-1 . ASRPQGGTNEQF
few TRBJ1-1 TRBV15 . ATSRDRGWTEAF
. TRBJ1-5 TRBV19 . ASSISPLEGQPQH
many TRBJ2-3 TRBV30 TRBD1 AWSAGQGFTDTQY
many TRBJ2-7 TRBV4-1 . ASSQPGVSDEQY
many TRBJ2-5 TRBV20-1 TRBD2 SAPNPLAGEGSQY
many TRBJ2-5 TRBV20-1 . SANRPGLSSGETQY
. TRBJ2-5 TRBV20-1 TRBD2 SARVLALAGRFQEAQY
few TRBJ1-5 TRBV2 . ASTQFLSNQPQH
few TRBJ2-7 TRBV7-9 TRBD1 ASSPNDRAHEQY
few TRBJ1-3 TRBV7-8 TRBD1 ASTVGTGNNGNTIY
many TRBJ1-1 TRBV20-1 . SASRGEFVWDTEAF
. TRBJ1-4 TRBV6-5 . ASSYAAGQSEKLF
many TRBJ2-5 TRBV5-6 . ASSFGGGLSETQY
many TRBJ2-3 TRBV11-2 TRBD1 ASSWTGPGTQY
few TRBJ2-7 TRBV6-5 . ASSSLLQGYEQY
. TRBJ2-1 TRBV18 . ASSPPLRSYNEQF
many TRBJ1-1 TRBV6-1 . ASTLGGTSNTEAF
. TRBJ1-3 TRBV20-1 . SARVAGGGGNTIY
many TRBJ1-5 TRBV20-1 . SASGQPQH
many TRBJ1-4 TRBV28 . ASSPPLTQGTNEKLF
many TRBJ1-2 TRBV6-1 TRBD1 ASSFGQVYGYT
many TRBJ2-7 TRBV20-1 . SARAFGEVQEEQY
many TRBJ1-2 TRBV11-2 . ASSGRRDVDGYT
many TRBJ2-1 TRBV3-1 TRBD2 ASSQGLAGGREQF
. TRBJ1-6 TRBV14 . ASSQIVGLTPSPLH
. TRBJ2-2 TRBV7-2 . ASRRGHTTGELF
many TRBJ2-7 TRBV2 . ASTQDFYEQY
few TRBJ1-5 TRBV4-1 . ASSPRGLEGNQPQH
few TRBJ1-2 TRBV19 . ASSIAEGGNYGYT
many TRBJ2-1 TRBV5-1 . ASSPARQVYEQF
few TRBJ2-7 TRBV5-8 . ASSPLAWDEQY
many TRBJ1-4 TRBV5-1 . ASSFRGPLSTNEKLF
many TRBJ2-7 TRBV6-1 . ASSERWGREQY
. TRBJ1-5 TRBV5-4 . ASSSGGGGNNQPQH
many TRBJ1-2 TRBV7-2 . ASSSGGEVHGYT
. TRBJ1-5 TRBV19 TRBD1 ASSPQGAIPEQPQH
many TRBJ2-1 TRBV20-1 . SGAFGAGSYNEQF
. TRBJ2-7 TRBV10-2 TRBD2 ASAGGRAYEQY